A single sample is the source of the 32 T cell receptor beta chains below, sequenced in a study of T-cell reconstitution after alpha-beta-depleted transplantation in children. The library targeted TCRbeta and was prepared with unique molecular identifiers. TCRdb ran MiXCR on the PCR reads and lists one entry per CDR3 protein. This sample carries approximately 350,000 distinct CDR3 sequences, 13% of them seen once, and the ten largest clones take around 4.1%. The source was PBMCs, collected from the stem cell graft. The source is a human donor who donated a stem cell graft to a child with Fanconi anemia.

This clonotype was detected ten times or more. The chain uses TRBV5-1 and TRBJ2-2; D is ambiguous. Trimming stripped 0 bases from V and 7 bases from J, with 10 bases between. The CDR3 is made up of 14 amino acids. CDR1 and CDR2 (germline): SGHRS, YFSETQ. DNA for the CDR3: TGCGCCAGCAGCTTGGGGCAGAGAGACGGGGAGCTGTTTTTT. The encoded protein is CASSLGQRDGELFF. Based on the CDR3 plus reference TRBV5-1 and TRBJ2-2, the full variable domain is KAGVTQTPRYLIKTRGQQVTLSCSPISGHRSVSWYQQTPGQGLQFLFEYFSETQRNKGNFPGRFSGRQFSNSRSEMNVSTLELGDSALYLCASSLGQRDGELFFGEGSRLTVL.

Note on this clonotype: The conserved final phenylalanine or tryptophan is absent from the CDR3, which likely points to a read error. The chain has TRBV11-2 and TRBJ2-2, with 10 positions matching TRBD2. This CDR3 is 18 amino acids long. J was trimmed by 1 base and V by 2 bases; bases with no gene match: 7. From germline, CDR1 is SGHAT and CDR2 FQNNGV. In DNA, the CDR3 is TGTGCCAGCAGCTTAAGGGGTAGCGGGGGGCTGAACACCGGGGAGCTGTTTTAT. Its translation is CASSLRGSGGLNTGELFY.

The rearrangement joins TRBV9 to TRBJ2-1, with 7 bases identical to TRBD1. This CDR3 comprises 18 residues. Germline CDR1 reads SGDLS; CDR2 reads YYNGEE. V was pared by 4 bases and J by 7 bases, with 20 bases of the junction left unmatched. This CDR3 is CASSSVLQGPPLGNEQFF. The DNA for the CDR3 is TGTGCCAGCAGCTCCGTTTTACAGGGGCCACCATTGGGGAATGAGCAGTTCTTC.

The rearrangement uses TRBV4-1 and TRBJ1-3, with D unclear. V was cut by 0 bases and J by 5 bases, with 5 bases left in between. The CDR3 sequence is 13 residues long. Germline lookup yields CDR1 MGHRA and CDR2 YSYEKL. The CDR3 sequence is CASSQDIRNTIYF. Here the CDR3 DNA reads TGCGCCAGCAGCCAAGACATAAGAAACACCATATATTTT.

This clonotype was detected ten times or more. The rearrangement joins TRBV5-1 to TRBJ2-1; unclear D gene. This CDR3 comprises 15 residues. Trimming stripped 0 bases from V and 2 bases from J, with 9 bases between. CDR1 and CDR2 from the germline V gene are SGHRS and YFSETQ. The CDR3 DNA reads as TGCGCCAGCAGCTTGGTGTCAGGCCCCTACAATGAGCAGTTCTTC. This codes for CASSLVSGPYNEQFF.

The table lists this clonotype with a few counts. This rearrangement joins TRBV7-9 to TRBJ1-1; D possibly corresponds to TRBD1 (5 bases). Looked up from germline, CDR1 is SEHNR and CDR2 is FQNEAQ (reference sequence). The CDR3 contains 15 residues. Trimming cost V 2 bases and J 4 bases, with 14 bases left between them. CDR3 residues: CASSLSQGSSTEAFF. The CDR3 bases are TGTGCCAGCAGCTTATCCCAGGGCTCAAGCACTGAAGCTTTCTTT.

The J gene is TRBJ2-7, the V gene TRBV28; 7 bases fit TRBD1. V gave up 6 bases and J gave up 3 bases; unmatched junction bases: 8. Germline assignment: CDR1 MDHEN and CDR2 SYDVKM. The CDR3 is 14 amino acids. The CDR3 nucleotides are TGTGCCAGCAGCCAACCTGGGGACAGCTACGAGCAGTACGTC. Translated: CASSQPGDSYEQYV.

This clonotype was found a few times. V usage is TRBV19 and J usage is TRBJ2-1; TRBD1 might be the D (6 bases). The CDR3 covers 13 residues. The germline V gene has CDR1 LNHDA and CDR2 SQIVND (reference sequence). V was pared by 4 bases and J by 5 bases, with 9 bases between. DNA of the CDR3: TGTGCCAGTAGTAGAGGGGGTCACAATGAGCAGTTCTTC. The encoded protein is CASSRGGHNEQFF.

In its sample, this clonotype was seen a few times. The gene calls are TRBV10-3 and TRBJ2-3; 9 bases match TRBD1. The CDR3 has 12 amino acids. Germline V gene lookup returns CDR1 ENHRY and CDR2 SYGVKD. V was clipped by 11 bases and J by 6 bases; unmatched bases: 6. CDR3 residues: CAVTGGADTQYF. The CDR3 DNA follows: TGTGCCGTGACAGGGGGAGCCGATACGCAGTATTTT.

In this sample, this clonotype turned up a few times. The chain carries TRBV11-2 and TRBJ1-3; D unresolved. Germline CDR1 is SGHAT and CDR2 is FQNNGV. V was pared by 2 bases and J by 0 bases, with 8 bases between. The CDR3 totals 15 residues. The chain's CDR3 is CASSLQSSSGNTIYF. CDR3 nucleotide sequence: TGTGCCAGCAGCTTACAGTCATCCTCTGGAAACACCATATATTTT.

This chain connects TRBV5-5 to TRBJ2-3; D remains ambiguous. Germline CDR1 reads SGHKS; CDR2 reads YYEKEE (reference sequence). Trimming pared 2 bases from V and 10 bases from J, leaving 14 bases between. The CDR3 runs to 13 residues. The CDR3 protein is CASSFGLLQSQYF. CDR3 DNA: TGTGCCAGCAGCTTTGGCCTACTCCAATCGCAGTATTTT.

This clonotype was seen more than once but under ten times. V is TRBV14 and J is TRBJ2-1, with D possibly being TRBD1 (7 bases). The germline CDR1 and CDR2 sequences are SGHDN and FVKESK. Trimming removed 1 base at V and 4 bases at J, with 17 bases between. CDR3 length: 17 amino acids. The CDR3 region is CASSQVRGTVRYNEQFF. In nucleotides, the CDR3 is TGTGCCAGCAGCCAAGTCCGCGGGACAGTCCGGTACAATGAGCAGTTCTTC.

This chain uses TRBV5-1 with TRBJ2-5; D gene uncertain. This CDR3 spans 13 amino acids. Trimming shortened V by 0 bases and J by 1 base, and 4 bases separated the two germline ends. Germline CDR1 SGHRS, CDR2 YFSETQ. In DNA form, the CDR3 reads TGCGCCAGCAGCTTGGTTTTCCAAGAGACCCAGTACTTC. It encodes CASSLVFQETQYF.

The CDR3: CASSLGTGASTEAFF. Written as DNA, the CDR3 is TGCGCCAGCAGCTTGGGAACAGGGGCTTCCACTGAAGCTTTCTTT. The rearrangement uses TRBV5-1 and TRBJ1-1, with TRBD1 matching over 7 bases. This CDR3 region has 15 residues. J lost 4 bases, V lost 0 bases, and 6 bases had no gene match. Germline V gene data show CDR1 as SGHRS and CDR2 as YFSETQ.

This clonotype has just a few counts. The chain recombines TRBV11-2 with TRBJ2-3; 8 bases fit TRBD2. V was clipped by 0 bases and J by 6 bases; unmatched bases: 5. The CDR3 is 15 residues long. CDR1 and CDR2 from the germline V gene are SGHAT and FQNNGV. Here the CDR3 DNA reads TGTGCCAGCAGCTTAGATGGGGTAGCGGGGGATACGCAGTATTTT. Translation: CASSLDGVAGDTQYF.

V gene TRBV7-9 combines with J gene TRBJ2-1; 11 bases align to TRBD2. The V and J ends lost 1 base and 4 bases, in that order; junction bases with no gene match: 6. Germline V gene lookup returns CDR1 SEHNR and CDR2 FQNEAQ (reference sequence). This CDR3 is 17 amino acids long. CDR3 amino acids: CASSLGSGTSGYNEQFF. Here the CDR3 DNA reads TGTGCCAGCAGCTTAGGATCCGGGACTAGCGGATACAATGAGCAGTTCTTC.

This clonotype was seen repeatedly, ten times or more. The V call is TRBV12-3 or TRBV12-4, the J call TRBJ1-1; D is ambiguous. V lost 2 bases, J lost 10 bases, and 8 bases lay in between. The CDR3 loop spans 11 amino acids. CDR3 sequence (DNA): TGTGCCAGCAGTTTAAATCTCCGAGCTTTCTTT. Encoded protein: CASSLNLRAFF.

There are many counts of this clonotype. The chain carries TRBV28 and TRBJ2-3; TRBD2 is a possible D gene (5 bases). The CDR3 spans 16 residues. Germline CDR1 is MDHEN and CDR2 is SYDVKM. The V end lost 1 base, the J end lost 4 bases, and 15 bases lay between the germline ends. CDR3 in amino acids: CASSLFQDWVADTQYF. CDR3 DNA sequence: TGTGCCAGCAGTTTATTCCAGGACTGGGTTGCAGATACGCAGTATTTT.

A few counts support this clonotype. The V and J genes are TRBV5-1 and TRBJ1-2; D call uncertain. Germline CDR1 is SGHRS and CDR2 is YFSETQ. The CDR3 is 16 residues long. Trimming took 0 bases from V and 4 from J, leaving 16 bases between them. Written as DNA, the CDR3 is TGCGCCAGCAGCTTGGACAGCACAACTCTTCTCTATGGCTACACCTTC. This codes for CASSLDSTTLLYGYTF.

This clonotype appeared a few times. V and J are TRBV20-1 and TRBJ2-1; D unclear. Looked up from germline, CDR1 is DFQATT and CDR2 is SNEGSKA (reference sequence). V was cut by 0 bases and J by 9 bases, with 12 bases left in between. The CDR3 totals 13 residues. In nucleotides, the CDR3 is TGCAGTGCTAGAGATTCGCGGTCCAGTGAGCAGTTCTTC. Encoded protein: CSARDSRSSEQFF.

This clonotype appeared many times. V usage is TRBV12-3 or TRBV12-4 and J usage is TRBJ2-6; the match to TRBD1 covers 9 bases. J was trimmed by 3 bases and V by 5 bases; bases with no gene match: 14. This CDR3 has 19 residues. The chain's CDR3 is CASSGVAVGTGSGANVLTF. Written as DNA, the CDR3 is TGTGCCAGCAGTGGTGTGGCAGTTGGGACAGGGAGTGGGGCCAACGTCCTGACTTTC.

There are a few counts of this clonotype. This sequence joins TRBV5-1 and TRBJ1-1; tentative D call: TRBD1 (5 bases). Trimming pared 3 bases from V and 0 bases from J, leaving 15 bases between. Germline CDR1 reads SGHRS; CDR2 reads YFSETQ. The CDR3 totals 16 residues. The CDR3, as DNA: TGCGCCAGCAGCTCGCCCTTGGGGGGGTTGAACACTGAAGCTTTCTTT. Amino acid sequence: CASSSPLGGLNTEAFF.

This clonotype has a count of ten or more. This chain links TRBV7-2 with TRBJ1-3; no firm D call. Germline V gene data show CDR1 as SGHTA and CDR2 as FQGNSA. The CDR3 runs 15 residues. With 1 base removed from V and 5 bases from J, the gap between germline ends came to 12 bases. CDR3 sequence (DNA): TGTGCCAGCAGCTTAGAGTCAGTCCTCAGAAACACCATATATTTT. It is translated as CASSLESVLRNTIYF. Full variable domain (outside the CDR3, taken from reference TRBV7-2 and TRBJ1-3): GAGVSQSPSNKVTEKGKDVELRCDPISGHTALYWYRQSLGQGLEFLIYFQGNSAPDKSGLPSDRFSAERTGGSVSTLTIQRTQQEDSAVYLCASSLESVLRNTIYFGEGSWLTVV.

The chain employs TRBV15 and TRBJ2-7; the match to TRBD1 covers 8 bases. V gave up 0 bases and J gave up 2 bases; unmatched junction bases: 21. Germline V gene sequence: CDR1 LNHNV, CDR2 YYDKDF (reference sequence). There are 21 residues in the CDR3. The CDR3 bases are TGTGCCACCAGCAGAGATATTCCTGGACAGGGACTCATGTCAAGGGCCTACGAGCAGTACTTC. Its protein product is CATSRDIPGQGLMSRAYEQYF.

This clonotype has more than one count but fewer than ten. V is TRBV3-1 and J is TRBJ2-5, with D tentatively TRBD1 (6 bases). This CDR3 has 14 amino acids. V lost 1 base to trimming and J lost 5 bases, with 11 bases between them. Germline V gene lookup returns CDR1 LGHDT and CDR2 YNNKEL (reference sequence). The CDR3 region is CASSQVEGEETQYF. The CDR3 coding sequence is TGTGCCAGCAGCCAAGTCGAGGGGGAGGAGACCCAGTACTTC.

This clonotype was counted many times. The rearrangement links TRBV4-3 to TRBJ2-5; 10 bases are a match to TRBD2. The CDR3 totals 15 residues. CDR1 is LGHNA and CDR2 is YSLEER in the germline V gene. J was trimmed by 5 bases and V by 1 base; bases with no gene match: 4. The CDR3 spells CASSQGLAGVETQYF. CDR3 nucleotide sequence: TGCGCCAGCAGCCAAGGGCTAGCGGGGGTTGAGACCCAGTACTTC.

The V and J genes are TRBV7-6 and TRBJ2-2; 7 bases are a match to TRBD1. The CDR3 has 15 amino acids. CDR1 and CDR2 from the germline V gene are SGHVS and FNYEAQ. J gave up 2 bases and V 5 bases, and 5 bases lay outside the gene matches. The CDR3 region has the DNA TGTGCCAGCAGCCGTGCAGGGGGAAACACCGGGGAGCTGTTTTTT. Its protein product is CASSRAGGNTGELFF. Combining the CDR3 with reference TRBV7-6 and TRBJ2-2 gives the whole variable domain GAGVSQSPRYKVTKRGQDVALRCDPISGHVSLYWYRQALGQGPEFLTYFNYEAQQDKSGLPNDRFSAERPEGSISTLTIQRTEQRDSAMYRCASSRAGGNTGELFFGEGSRLTVL.

This clonotype was seen at least ten times. V gene TRBV4-3 combines with J gene TRBJ2-3; the D is unclear. The CDR3 covers 13 residues. Per the germline V gene, CDR1 is LGHNA and CDR2 is YSLEER. V was cut by 4 bases and J by 6 bases, with 11 bases left in between. The CDR3 DNA reads as TGCGCCAGCAGCCCCGAACGGGCGGATACGCAGTATTTT. It is translated as CASSPERADTQYF.

The chain uses TRBV7-2 and TRBJ1-2, with D possibly being TRBD1 (6 bases). V lost 3 bases to trimming and J lost 7 bases, with 15 bases between them. The CDR3 runs to 14 residues. Germline values: CDR1 SGHTA, CDR2 FQGNSA. The CDR3 sequence: CASSFGTSRGGYTF. Here the CDR3 DNA reads TGTGCCAGCAGCTTCGGGACATCAAGGGGTGGCTACACCTTC.

This clonotype was recorded at least ten times. The V gene is TRBV10-3, the J gene TRBJ2-3; D not resolved. V gave up 10 bases and J gave up 2 bases, with 25 bases separating them. This CDR3 comprises 17 residues. From germline, CDR1 is ENHRY and CDR2 SYGVKD. The CDR3 spells CATSAIGSPRLTDTQYF. CDR3 DNA sequence: TGTGCCACCTCAGCCATTGGCAGTCCTCGACTCACAGATACGCAGTATTTT.

This clonotype has a handful of counts. This sequence joins TRBV29-1 and TRBJ1-1; 7 nucleotides agree with TRBD1. Germline values: CDR1 SQVTM, CDR2 ANQGSEA. With V trimmed by 4 bases and J by 6 bases, 8 bases remained unmatched. There are 13 residues in the CDR3. The CDR3 DNA follows: TGCAGCGTTGGGGGACAGTTCGGCGCTGAAGCTTTCTTT. Translating gives CSVGGQFGAEAFF. The full variable domain, with the rest looked up from reference TRBV29-1 and TRBJ1-1, is SAVISQKPSRDICQRGTSLTIQCQVDSQVTMMFWYRQQPGQSLTLIATANQGSEATYESGFVIDKFPISRPNLTFSTLTVSNMSPEDSSIYLCSVGGQFGAEAFFGQGTRLTVV.

This chain joins TRBV7-7 and TRBJ1-2, with D possibly TRBD1 on 5 matching bases. With 5 bases removed from V and 2 bases from J, the gap between germline ends came to 18 bases. The CDR3 contains 16 residues. The V gene's germline CDR1 is SSHAT and CDR2 FNYEAQ (reference sequence). This CDR3 reads CASSRTEGEINYGYTF. CDR3 nucleotides: TGTGCCAGCAGCCGTACGGAAGGGGAAATAAACTATGGCTACACCTTC.